This TCR beta chain was obtained from a study of long-term antiretroviral therapy in people with HIV. Study details: A decade or so separates the oldest specimens from the later 2015 immediate-ART recommendation.

Per donor, at least one pre-ART and at least two post-ART PBMC samples were obtained. Whole-study findings and limits: The repertoire was dominated at all time points by clones expanded before ART. Records did not include ART adherence, viral resistance or therapy changes.

At survey level, the immunoSEQ assay was run in its v3.0 version. The data were produced by immunoSEQ multiplex PCR, yet TCRdb's version contains in-frame clones alone and is incomplete. The sample lists tens of thousands of clones, about 95% occurring once. For this clone: Its antigen remains unidentified.

The CDR3 is 10 amino acids. V lost 7 bases to trimming and J lost 14 bases, with 10 bases between them. The V gene's germline CDR1 is SGDLS and CDR2 YYNGEE. The rearrangement uses TRBV9 and TRBJ1-6, with a possible D match to TRBD1 (6 bases). The sequence was obtained from a woman between 50 and 59 years old with HIV. The sample was unsorted PBMCs, taken 3.7 years after starting antiretroviral therapy. DNA of the CDR3: TGTGCCAGCGCGGGGGCGTCCCTCCACTTT. Encoded protein: CASAGASLHF.